The 23 T cell receptor beta chains below all came from one sample that was sequenced in a study of PD-1 blockade in classical Hodgkin lymphoma (TCRdb year 2020). Library preparation was by the immunoSEQ multiplex PCR assay. TCRdb's version of the immuneACCESS table is confined to in-frame rearrangements and falls short of the full clone set. An unresolved V gene accounts for under half of the shortfall where checked; the remainder is of unknown origin. The sample table lists 45,000 to 60,000 clones, roughly 88% of them with a count of one. The top ten clones comprise over 4% of the sample. In the paper's terms, the time point label means: newly diagnosed, previously untreated cHL patient sample. The sequenced sample consisted of peripheral blood mononuclear cells (PBMCs). All receptors come from a human donor with classical Hodgkin lymphoma.

The V and J genes are TRBV15 and TRBJ2-3; D is unresolved. The V gene's germline CDR1 is LNHNV and CDR2 YYDKDF (reference sequence). CDR3 length: 12 amino acids. V was trimmed by 5 bases and J by 2 bases, leaving 5 bases between them. The CDR3 region is CATSAYTDTQYF. For the CDR3, the DNA is TGTGCCACCAGCGCCTACACAGATACGCAGTATTTT. The full variable domain, with the rest looked up from reference TRBV15 and TRBJ2-3, is DAMVIQNPRYQVTQFGKPVTLSCSQTLNHNVMYWYQQKSSQAPKLLFHYYDKDFNNEADTPDNFQSRRPNTSFCFLDIRSPGLGDTAMYLCATSAYTDTQYFGPGTRLTVL.

The V gene is TRBV9, the J gene TRBJ1-5, with D unclear. The CDR3 covers 14 residues. Between the trimmed V and J ends, which lost 0 bases and 0 bases, there was a span of 4 bases. Germline V gene sequence: CDR1 SGDLS, CDR2 YYNGEE. CDR3: CASSVDGSNQPQHF. The CDR3, as DNA: TGTGCCAGCAGCGTAGATGGTAGCAATCAGCCCCAGCATTTT.

The chain joins TRBV6-1 to TRBJ2-1, with D maybe TRBD2 (5 bases). The germline gives CDR1 MNHNS, CDR2 SASEGT. The CDR3 consists of 9 residues. V gave up 11 bases and J gave up 8 bases, with 7 bases separating them. CDR3 sequence: CAAGDEQFF. The CDR3 bases are TGTGCCGCCGGGGATGAGCAGTTCTTC.

The V gene is TRBV10-2, the J gene TRBJ2-5, with D hard to call. CDR1 is WSHSY, CDR2 SAAADI, per germline. The CDR3 is made up of 15 amino acids. Trimming left V 3 bases short and J 1 base short, with 12 bases between. CDR3 nucleotides: TGCGCCAGCAGTGACCTTCGTCCTCCCCAAGAGACCCAGTACTTC. Its translation: CASSDLRPPQETQYF.

The chain links TRBV7-3 to TRBJ2-5, with 7 bases aligning to TRBD1. This CDR3 contains 16 residues. Per the germline V gene, CDR1 is SGHTA and CDR2 is FQGTGA. V shed 2 bases and J 3 bases; nucleotides not matched to a gene: 9. This chain's CDR3 is CASSLGHRGGEETQYF. The DNA for the CDR3 is TGTGCCAGCAGCTTAGGGCACAGGGGCGGAGAAGAGACCCAGTACTTC.

This CDR3 reads CASSYLSGPSSYNEQFF. In DNA, the CDR3 is TGCGCCAGCAGCTACCTTTCCGGACCATCTAGCTACAATGAGCAGTTCTTC. J is TRBJ2-1 and V is TRBV5-1; D is ambiguous. CDR1 is SGHRS and CDR2 is YFSETQ in the germline V gene. Trimming took 3 bases from V and 3 from J, leaving 19 bases between them. The CDR3 is 17 amino acids.

V usage is TRBV2 and J usage is TRBJ2-1; 9 positions match TRBD2. After removal of 8 bases from V and 7 bases from J, the junction contained 9 bases not matched to a gene. The CDR3 totals 14 residues. Germline V gene lookup returns CDR1 SNHLY and CDR2 FYNNEI. The CDR3 region is CASSPASGINEQFF. For the CDR3, the DNA is TGTGCCAGCTCCCCGGCTAGCGGGATTAATGAGCAGTTCTTC.

V and J are TRBV4-1 and TRBJ2-2, with TRBD2 identical over 15 bases. Germline trimming cut 1 base from V and 4 bases from J; bases unmatched to any gene: 4. The V gene's germline CDR1 is MGHRA and CDR2 YSYEKL. CDR3 length equals 18 residues. The CDR3 coding sequence is TGCGCCAGCAGCCAAGCAGGACTAGCGGGAGGGGGCACCGGGGAGCTGTTTTTT. This encodes CASSQAGLAGGGTGELFF.

This sequence joins TRBV29-1 and TRBJ2-5; D not resolved. Deletions cut 0 bases from V and 5 bases from J, with 10 bases between. The CDR3 extends over 13 amino acids. Germline-derived CDR1 and CDR2 are SQVTM and ANQGSEA. The CDR3 region is CSVEDPPSETQYF. CDR3 nucleotides: TGCAGCGTTGAAGATCCGCCCTCCGAGACCCAGTACTTC.

The V gene is TRBV28, the J gene TRBJ2-2, with TRBD2 matching over 12 bases. Germline assignment: CDR1 MDHEN and CDR2 SYDVKM. The CDR3 loop spans 17 amino acids. V gave up 7 bases and J gave up 3 bases; unmatched junction bases: 9. The CDR3 nucleotides are TGTGCCAGCACCCCTCTCGGACTAGCGGGACACACCGGGGAGCTGTTTTTT. Protein product: CASTPLGLAGHTGELFF.

The genes are TRBV11-2 and TRBJ1-2; 7 bases line up with TRBD1. J was trimmed by 7 bases and V by 5 bases; bases with no gene match: 13. The germline gives CDR1 SGHAT, CDR2 FQNNGV. The CDR3 sequence is 15 residues long. The CDR3 DNA reads TGTGCCAGCAGCCGCGAAGGGGGCGCAAACCGTGGCTACACCTTC. Residues: CASSREGGANRGYTF.

The V call is TRBV6-1, the J call TRBJ2-1; TRBD2 aligns across 12 bases. Germline CDR1 MNHNS, CDR2 SASEGT. The CDR3 totals 15 residues. The ends lost 1 base at V and 15 bases at J; junction bases unmatched: 10. CDR3 DNA: TGTGCCAGCAGTGAAGATCCCCTAGCGGGGGGGCTAGGGTTCTTC. Protein: CASSEDPLAGGLGFF.

The chain joins TRBV27 to TRBJ2-1; tentatively, D is TRBD1 or TRBD2 (6 bases each). Germline CDR1 and CDR2: MNHEY and SMNVEV (reference sequence). V lost 4 bases and J lost 6, with 22 bases in between. The CDR3 spans 17 residues. The CDR3 DNA sequence: TGTGCCAGCAGTTATTTAGGGGGAGGTCCCGGCCTCAATGAGCAGTTCTTC. Translated, it gives CASSYLGGGPGLNEQFF.

The V gene is TRBV11-3, the J gene TRBJ2-5, with a possible D match to TRBD2 (5 bases). The V end lost 6 bases, the J end lost 1 base, and 15 bases lay between the germline ends. Germline V gene sequence: CDR1 SGHNT, CDR2 YENEEA. The CDR3 runs to 15 residues. The CDR3 DNA is TGTGCCAGCAGACCAGTTGGAGAGGGCCAAGAGACCCAGTACTTC. It encodes CASRPVGEGQETQYF.

V and J are TRBV30 and TRBJ1-1, with D unresolved. V was cut by 5 bases and J by 3 bases, with 13 bases left in between. The CDR3 has 13 amino acids. Germline-derived CDR1 and CDR2 are GTSNPN and SVGIG (reference sequence). The CDR3 bases are TGTGCCTGGTGTCGGGAGAGGGACACTGAAGCTTTCTTT. It is translated as CAWCRERDTEAFF.

The CDR3 here is CSADRGEGPGELFF. The CDR3 DNA reads as TGCAGCGCCGATCGGGGGGAGGGGCCCGGGGAGCTGTTTTTT. The chain carries TRBV29-1 and TRBJ2-2; 7 bases fit TRBD2. The CDR3 is made up of 14 amino acids. CDR1 and CDR2 (germline): SQVTM, ANQGSEA. J lost 6 bases, V lost 7 bases, and 11 bases had no gene match.

This rearrangement joins TRBV18 to TRBJ1-5, with a tentative D call TRBD1 (6 bases). The CDR3 length is 15 residues. Germline V gene sequence: CDR1 KGHSH, CDR2 LQKENI. The germline V and J ends were trimmed by 0 bases and 6 bases, with 12 bases remaining between them. The CDR3 reads CASSPPRGEGQPQHF. CDR3 nucleotides: TGTGCCAGCTCACCACCGAGGGGGGAAGGTCAGCCCCAGCATTTT.

This rearrangement joins TRBV5-4 to TRBJ1-2; the D is unclear. The CDR3 is 15 amino acids. Between the trimmed V and J ends, which lost 9 bases and 4 bases, there was a span of 22 bases. CDR1 and CDR2 from the germline V gene are SGHNT and YYREEE (reference sequence). CDR3 sequence (DNA): TGTGCCACCCAAGCTTGGGAACGCCGGGGCTATGGCTACACCTTC. The encoded protein is CATQAWERRGYGYTF.

The rearrangement links TRBV18 to TRBJ1-5, with D uncertain. Between the trimmed V and J ends, which lost 3 bases and 0 bases, there was a span of 9 bases. Germline CDR1 reads KGHSH; CDR2 reads LQKENI. The CDR3 contains 15 residues. CDR3 nucleotides: TGTGCCAGCTCACCGGCAGGCTTTAGCAATCAGCCCCAGCATTTT. Translating gives CASSPAGFSNQPQHF.

The chain has TRBV2 and TRBJ1-1, with D unclear. The CDR3 is 18 amino acids. CDR1 is SNHLY, CDR2 FYNNEI, per germline. The V end was cut by 4 bases, the J end by 2 bases, with 23 bases between. CDR3 sequence reads: CASSALRTLSFVNTEAFF. The DNA for the CDR3 is TGTGCCAGCAGTGCATTGCGAACACTTTCGTTTGTCAACACTGAAGCTTTCTTT.

The chain has TRBV6-5 and TRBJ1-2; possible D gene TRBD1, 6 bases. CDR1 and CDR2 (germline): MNHEY, SVGAGI. The ends were cut back, 4 bases at V and 4 bases at J, with 10 bases in the middle. The CDR3 is 13 residues long. The DNA for the CDR3 is TGTGCCAGCAGTTCGGACAGTTTCTATGGCTACACCTTC. Translated: CASSSDSFYGYTF.

The chain uses TRBV15 and TRBJ2-1; 9 bases line up with TRBD2. This CDR3 is built from 14 residues. The junction had 7 bases not matched to a gene; V was cut back by 4 bases and J by 9 bases. The germline V gene has CDR1 LNHNV and CDR2 YYDKDF (reference sequence). The CDR3 DNA sequence: TGTGCCACCAGCACGGATAGCGGGAGATTTGAGCAGTTCTTC. Its translation: CATSTDSGRFEQFF. The complete variable domain, with remaining parts taken from reference TRBV15 and TRBJ2-1, reads DAMVIQNPRYQVTQFGKPVTLSCSQTLNHNVMYWYQQKSSQAPKLLFHYYDKDFNNEADTPDNFQSRRPNTSFCFLDIRSPGLGDTAMYLCATSTDSGRFEQFFGPGTRLTVL.

For the CDR3, the DNA is TGCGCCAGCAGCCAAGCAAAGGGCCTGAACACTGAAGCTTTCTTT. The encoded protein is CASSQAKGLNTEAFF. V usage is TRBV4-1 and J usage is TRBJ1-1; D unclear. Trimming took off 1 base at V and 0 bases at J, with 9 bases between the two ends. Germline V gene sequence: CDR1 MGHRA, CDR2 YSYEKL. This CDR3 contains 15 residues.